This TCR beta chain was captured by sequencing in a study of cytomegalovirus exposure and HLA in healthy donors. Study results and limitations: In a later analysis, across HLA loci, associated TCR counts were highest for DRB1, lowest for HLA-C.

About this clone itself: Its antigen is unknown.

PCR involved 60 Vbeta and 13 Jbeta primers. Method: immunoSEQ multiplex PCR; TCRdb's copy keeps in-frame clones and lacks some. Of under 150,000 clones listed, around four fifths are singletons. Germline V gene sequence: CDR1 SNHLY, CDR2 FYNNEI. With 7 bases clipped from V and 0 bases from J, the junction kept 4 bases outside the gene matches. The CDR3 has 15 residues. This TCR was recovered from a man aged 40-50 years in good health and CMV-seronegative. The J gene is TRBJ1-4, the V gene TRBV2; 8 bases fit TRBD1. Sequenced material: PBMCs. This CDR3 reads CASISGGATNEKLFF. CDR3 coding DNA: TGTGCCAGCATCTCAGGGGGCGCAACTAATGAAAAACTGTTTTTT.